Below are 24 T cell receptor beta chains sequenced from a single sample in a study of Ad26.COV2.S vaccination and SARS-CoV-2 variants. Regarding treatment: approximately 18 received Ad26.COV2.S at low or high dose, single or two shots; 5 received placebo; per-sample allocation not given. It was on day 63 after the first vaccine or placebo injection that samples were taken. Profiling relied on immunoSEQ multiplex PCR, and the TCRdb table lists in-frame clones only, not all of them. The table shows 300,000 to 500,000 clones, with 80% to 90% occurring only once. The source was peripheral blood, collected in a trial of Ad26.COV2.S vaccine versus placebo. The receptors come from a person between 18 and 59 years old who received the Ad26.COV2.S COVID-19 vaccine or a placebo.

This CDR3 reads CASAYLGRGIETQYF. The CDR3 nucleotides are TGTGCCAGCGCATATCTGGGTAGAGGAATAGAGACCCAGTACTTC. The chain joins TRBV5-4 to TRBJ2-5; D is undetermined. The germline gives CDR1 SGHNT, CDR2 YYREEE (reference sequence). This CDR3 is 15 amino acids long. The V end lost 7 bases, the J end lost 4 bases, and 20 bases lay between the germline ends.

This sequence joins TRBV18 and TRBJ2-1, with TRBD2 identical over 7 bases. The germline V gene has CDR1 KGHSH and CDR2 LQKENI. This CDR3 is 16 amino acids long. V shed 3 bases, J shed 0 bases, and the junction held 5 bases outside the gene matches. Written as DNA, the CDR3 is TGTGCCAGCTCACCCCGGGGGGACGTCTCCTACAATGAGCAGTTCTTC. Translating gives CASSPRGDVSYNEQFF.

The chain links TRBV27 to TRBJ1-4, with D uncertain. Trimming shortened V by 4 bases and J by 2 bases, and 11 bases separated the two germline ends. Germline lookup yields CDR1 MNHEY and CDR2 SMNVEV (reference sequence). The CDR3 length is 15 residues. The CDR3 DNA sequence: TGTGCCAGCAGTTACTCTTTGGTGACTAATGAAAAACTGTTTTTT. This encodes CASSYSLVTNEKLFF.

V and J are TRBV24-1 and TRBJ2-3, with 7 bases aligning to TRBD1. The germline gives CDR1 KGHDR, CDR2 SFDVKD. V shed 5 bases and J 2 bases; nucleotides not matched to a gene: 3. The CDR3 runs to 14 residues. In nucleotides, the CDR3 is TGTGCCACCAGTGCAGGGGGATACACAGATACGCAGTATTTT. Translation gives CATSAGGYTDTQYF.

The genes are TRBV29-1 and TRBJ1-1; TRBD1 might be the D (5 bases). V was shortened by 4 bases and J by 4 bases, with 28 bases between the two germline ends. This CDR3 spans 18 amino acids. Germline V gene data show CDR1 as SQVTM and CDR2 as ANQGSEA. The CDR3 nucleotides read TGCAGCGTTGTTCGAGCGACAAGTATAACTCAGGGAAGCACTGAAGCTTTCTTT. Translation: CSVVRATSITQGSTEAFF.

The chain employs TRBV6-2 or TRBV6-3 and TRBJ2-2, with TRBD2 identical over 12 bases. CDR3 length equals 19 residues. The germline V gene has CDR1 MNHEY and CDR2 SVGEGT. J lost 0 bases, V lost 0 bases, and 5 bases had no gene match. CDR3 bases: TGTGCCAGCAGTTACTCGACCACTAGCGGGGGGCCGAACACCGGGGAGCTGTTTTTT. This encodes CASSYSTTSGGPNTGELFF.

The J gene is TRBJ2-7, the V gene TRBV5-6; 9 bases are shared with TRBD2. Germline CDR1 is SGHDT and CDR2 is YYEEEE. The ends lost 4 bases at V and 4 bases at J; junction bases unmatched: 12. The CDR3 contains 16 residues. CDR3 protein: CASSDPGLALTYEQYF. The CDR3 coding sequence is TGTGCCAGCAGCGACCCGGGACTAGCACTAACATACGAGCAGTACTTC.

The chain has TRBV7-2 and TRBJ1-2; a weak D match, TRBD1 (5 bases). The CDR3 covers 14 residues. The germline V gene has CDR1 SGHTA and CDR2 FQGNSA. V was cut by 5 bases and J by 2 bases, with 12 bases left in between. The CDR3 nucleotides read TGTGCCAGCAGCCAAACCAGGGAGAACTATGGCTACACCTTC. This translates into CASSQTRENYGYTF.

This clone is a singleton in its sample. The rearrangement links TRBV4-1 to TRBJ2-3; D gene unclear. V lost 1 base, J lost 1 base, and 9 bases lay in between. The CDR3 loop spans 15 amino acids. Germline lookup yields CDR1 MGHRA and CDR2 YSYEKL. The DNA for the CDR3 is TGCGCCAGCAGCCAAGGGACGGCCGGCACAGATACGCAGTATTTT. Its protein product is CASSQGTAGTDTQYF.

The chain joins TRBV19 to TRBJ1-1; TRBD1 aligns across 9 bases. Trimming at V came to 5 bases and at J to 2 bases, leaving 15 bases not matched to a gene. The CDR3 contains 18 residues. From germline, CDR1 is LNHDA and CDR2 SQIVND (reference sequence). The CDR3 nucleotides read TGTGCCAGTAGTCTTCGTCGACAGGGGGGGGATATAAACACTGAAGCTTTCTTT. Protein: CASSLRRQGGDINTEAFF. The full variable domain, completed using reference TRBV19 and TRBJ1-1, is DGGITQSPKYLFRKEGQNVTLSCEQNLNHDAMYWYRQDPGQGLRLIYYSQIVNDFQKGDIAEGYSVSREKKESFPLTVTSAQKNPTAFYLCASSLRRQGGDINTEAFFGQGTRLTVV.

The chain recombines TRBV2 with TRBJ2-3; unclear D gene. Germline CDR1 is SNHLY and CDR2 is FYNNEI. V lost 4 bases and J 2 bases, leaving 16 bases between the germline ends. CDR3 length equals 16 residues. CDR3 DNA sequence: TGTGCCAGCAGTGGTTTAGGCTGGACCGTCACAGATACGCAGTATTTT. It translates to CASSGLGWTVTDTQYF.

The V call is TRBV5-1, the J call TRBJ2-2; D not certain. Trimming shortened V by 0 bases and J by 13 bases, and 10 bases separated the two germline ends. CDR3 length: 12 residues. The germline V gene encodes CDR1 SGHRS and CDR2 YFSETQ. CDR3 DNA sequence: TGCGCCAGCAGCTTGGGGGCCCTAGGGCTGTTTTTT. This sequence encodes CASSLGALGLFF.

The V call is TRBV10-2, the J call TRBJ2-7; D is tentatively TRBD1 or TRBD2 (5 bases each). V was cut by 5 bases and J by 6 bases, with 14 bases left in between. Germline V gives CDR1 WSHSY, CDR2 SAAADI. CDR3 length equals 13 residues. The CDR3, as DNA: TGCGCCAGCAGTCCCCGGGACCCCGGCGAGCAGTACTTC. This encodes CASSPRDPGEQYF.

This clone has just a few counts. The V and J genes are TRBV7-9 and TRBJ1-5, with D tentatively TRBD1 (6 bases). Trimming left V 4 bases short and J 5 bases short, with 21 bases between. Germline assignment: CDR1 SEHNR and CDR2 FQNEAQ (reference sequence). The CDR3 runs 17 residues. DNA of the CDR3: TGTGCCAGCAGCTCAACCCGAGGTTCAGGGGATTATCAGCCCCAGCATTTT. Translated: CASSSTRGSGDYQPQHF.

The CDR3 nucleotides are TGCGCCAGCAGCCAAGTATACGGGGGGGCCGCAGATACGCAGTATTTT. Translated: CASSQVYGGAADTQYF. The chain links TRBV4-1 to TRBJ2-3, with 8 nucleotides matching TRBD2. The junction had 7 bases not matched to a gene; V was cut back by 1 base and J by 4 bases. CDR1 and CDR2 from the germline V gene are MGHRA and YSYEKL. The CDR3 runs 16 residues.

This chain links TRBV6-2 or TRBV6-3 with TRBJ2-2, with D possibly being TRBD1 (5 bases). The CDR3 is 15 residues long. CDR1 is MNHEY, CDR2 SVGEGT, per germline. Deletions cut 2 bases from V and 9 bases from J, with 16 bases between. CDR3 residues: CASSYQGLMGRELFF. CDR3 bases: TGTGCCAGCAGTTACCAGGGTCTCATGGGGAGGGAGCTGTTTTTT.

This clone was counted many times. The chain couples TRBV6-2 or TRBV6-3 to TRBJ2-7; 7 bases are shared with TRBD1. Germline V gene sequence: CDR1 MNHEY, CDR2 SVGEGT. The CDR3 length is 14 residues. The trim removed 6 bases at V and 5 bases at J, leaving 10 bases unmatched. CDR3 coding DNA: TGTGCCAGCAGCCCGGTTGACAGGGTGAACGAGCAGTACTTC. It codes for CASSPVDRVNEQYF.

This clone has just one count. The chain carries TRBV5-1 and TRBJ2-1; the match to TRBD1 covers 9 bases. The length of the CDR3 is 15 residues. V was clipped by 2 bases and J by 7 bases; unmatched bases: 7. Germline V gene sequence: CDR1 SGHRS, CDR2 YFSETQ. The CDR3 DNA is TGCGCCAGCAGCTTCCCGGGACAGGGAGTGAATGAGCAGTTCTTC. Residues: CASSFPGQGVNEQFF.

This sequence joins TRBV21-1 and TRBJ2-7; the D call TRBD2 from the table was never checked on the DNA. TRBV21-1 is tagged as a pseudogene. The CDR3 spans 18 residues. The CDR3 sequence is CASSPPARGISGGSEQYF. For the CDR3, the DNA is TGTGCCAGCAGCCCCCCTGCGCGGGGGATCTCCGGGGGGAGCGAGCAGTACTTC.

This chain links TRBV6-1 with TRBJ2-7; TRBD1 matches 9 bases. V was clipped by 3 bases and J by 3 bases; unmatched bases: 9. Germline V gives CDR1 MNHNS, CDR2 SASEGT. This CDR3 spans 16 amino acids. The CDR3, as DNA: TGTGCCAGCAGTGACCAAATACAGGGGGCACTCTACGAGCAGTACTTC. This encodes CASSDQIQGALYEQYF.

This sequence joins TRBV19 and TRBJ1-5; D remains ambiguous. Germline lookup yields CDR1 LNHDA and CDR2 SQIVND (reference sequence). V was clipped by 0 bases and J by 2 bases, with 11 bases between them. This CDR3 spans 16 amino acids. The CDR3 DNA sequence: TGTGCCAGTAGTATAGATCTGAGGGTTGGCAATCAGCCCCAGCATTTT. Amino acid sequence: CASSIDLRVGNQPQHF. Variable domain in full (rest from reference TRBV19 and TRBJ1-5): DGGITQSPKYLFRKEGQNVTLSCEQNLNHDAMYWYRQDPGQGLRLIYYSQIVNDFQKGDIAEGYSVSREKKESFPLTVTSAQKNPTAFYLCASSIDLRVGNQPQHFGDGTRLSIL.

The genes are TRBV7-2 and TRBJ1-3; D is ambiguous. V was pared by 1 base and J by 4 bases, with 17 bases between. Looked up from germline, CDR1 is SGHTA and CDR2 is FQGNSA. This CDR3 has 17 residues. CDR3 bases: TGTGCCAGCAGCTTAGGGGGTGTGGAGGGCTGGGGAAACACCATATATTTT. This sequence encodes CASSLGGVEGWGNTIYF.

CDR3 nucleotide sequence: TGTGCCAGCAGTCCATTTACAGGGTCTGAAGCTTTCTTT. Its translation: CASSPFTGSEAFF. The V call is TRBV12-3 or TRBV12-4, the J call TRBJ1-1; D may be TRBD1 (6 bases). Trimming pared 5 bases from V and 6 bases from J, leaving 13 bases between. This CDR3 is built from 13 residues.

The chain couples TRBV29-1 to TRBJ1-1; the match to TRBD1 covers 7 bases. J was trimmed by 0 bases and V by 0 bases; bases with no gene match: 7. Germline assignment: CDR1 SQVTM and CDR2 ANQGSEA. The CDR3 runs 16 residues. The DNA for the CDR3 is TGCAGCGTTGAAGAGGAGAACAGGGGCATGAACACTGAAGCTTTCTTT. It yields the protein CSVEEENRGMNTEAFF.